This T cell receptor (beta chain) appears in the sequencing data of a study of Ad26.COV2.S vaccination and SARS-CoV-2 variants. Regarding treatment: around 19 received Ad26.COV2.S at low or high dose, single or two shots; about 5 received placebo; per-sample allocation not given. Day 63 after the first vaccine or placebo injection was the time point for sampling. Donation came from an adult in Boston who was aged 18-55 years. Profiling relied on immunoSEQ multiplex PCR, and the TCRdb table lists in-frame clones only, not all of them. The sample consists of around 300,000 clones, 75% to 90% of them appearing once. Study results and limitations: Possible underestimation of total T cell responses by the TCR breadth and depth analyses was noted. People who got the vaccine had more spike-specific TCR breadth than people who got placebo.

The table lists this clone with a few counts. Its antigen remains unidentified. The germline V gene encodes CDR1 SEHNR and CDR2 FQNEAQ (reference sequence). V was clipped by 4 bases and J by 7 bases, with 11 bases between them. CDR3 size: 13 residues. This sequence was found in a person aged 18-65 years who received the Ad26.COV2.S COVID-19 vaccine or a placebo. The sample here was peripheral blood, taken in a trial of Ad26.COV2.S vaccine versus placebo. V and J are TRBV7-9 and TRBJ1-3; D is uncertain. The CDR3 nucleotides read TGTGCCAGCAGCTCGCGCCCGGAGAACACCATATATTTT. Its translation: CASSSRPENTIYF.